Below are 17 T cell receptor beta chains sequenced from a single sample in a study of blood T cell repertoires in COVID-19. Sequenced by immunoSEQ multiplex PCR; TCRdb stores in-frame clones only, minus some. The repertoire holds 250,000 to 350,000 clones, with more than 75% as singletons. Sequencing was performed on peripheral blood. These receptor sequences come from a woman aged 45-59 years who had recovered from COVID-19.

V and J are TRBV12-3 or TRBV12-4 and TRBJ2-1; TRBD2 is a possible D gene (5 bases). The V and J ends lost 3 bases and 10 bases respectively, with 7 bases between them. The CDR3 is 11 residues long. Written as DNA, the CDR3 is TGTGCCAGCAGTTTGCGCGGGGAGCAGTTCTTC. This gives the protein CASSLRGEQFF.

This chain connects TRBV20-1 to TRBJ1-2; a weak D match, TRBD1 (5 bases). This CDR3 is built from 11 residues. The V end was cut by 7 bases, the J end by 4 bases, with 10 bases between. CDR1 and CDR2 from the germline V gene are DFQATT and SNEGSKA (reference sequence). The CDR3 region has the DNA TGCAGTGGGACACAATCCTATGGCTACACCTTC. The encoded protein is CSGTQSYGYTF.

V is TRBV28 and J is TRBJ2-7; 10 nucleotides match TRBD2. This CDR3 is 16 amino acids long. Per the germline V gene, CDR1 is MDHEN and CDR2 is SYDVKM. The V gene end was trimmed by 6 bases and the J gene end by 3 bases; junction bases not matched to a gene: 11. CDR3 region: CASRWGTGTSVYEQYF. In nucleotides, the CDR3 is TGTGCCAGCAGGTGGGGAACCGGGACTAGCGTCTACGAGCAGTACTTC.

The V and J genes are TRBV24-1 and TRBJ2-1; no clear D gene. Trimming left V 0 bases short and J 13 bases short, with 6 bases between. Per germline, CDR1 KGHDR and CDR2 SFDVKD. The CDR3 length is 11 residues. The CDR3 DNA follows: TGTGCCACCAGTGATTTGGTTCGTCAGTTCTTC. Translating gives CATSDLVRQFF.

The chain links TRBV9 to TRBJ2-3, with 7 bases lining up with TRBD2. Germline V gene sequence: CDR1 SGDLS, CDR2 YYNGEE. The CDR3 is made up of 14 amino acids. Unmatched junction bases numbered 8, after V lost 4 bases and J lost 6 bases. CDR3 DNA sequence: TGTGCCAGCAGCCAAACCCCCGGGGGGGATACGCAGTATTTT. Protein sequence: CASSQTPGGDTQYF.

The rearrangement uses TRBV19 and TRBJ2-3; a weak D match, TRBD2 (5 bases). The CDR3 spans 14 residues. Per germline, CDR1 LNHDA and CDR2 SQIVND (reference sequence). The V and J ends lost 4 bases and 0 bases respectively, with 8 bases between them. CDR3 nucleotides: TGTGCCAGTAGTAACGGGGATAGCACAGATACGCAGTATTTT. Protein product: CASSNGDSTDTQYF.

The V call is TRBV18, the J call TRBJ1-1; D might be TRBD1 (6 bases). Germline V gene sequence: CDR1 KGHSH, CDR2 LQKENI. V lost 5 bases to trimming and J lost 4 bases, with 14 bases between them. CDR3 size: 14 residues. CDR3 residues: CASSAGQISTEAFF. The CDR3 nucleotides are TGTGCCAGCTCAGCTGGACAGATTAGCACTGAAGCTTTCTTT.

The gene calls are TRBV19 and TRBJ2-1; 11 positions agree with TRBD2. After removal of 6 bases from V and 6 bases from J, the junction contained 1 base not matched to a gene. The CDR3 is 13 residues long. Per the germline V gene, CDR1 is LNHDA and CDR2 is SQIVND (reference sequence). CDR3 sequence reads: CASRTSGANEQFF. The CDR3 nucleotides read TGTGCCAGTAGGACTAGCGGGGCCAATGAGCAGTTCTTC.

This chain connects TRBV30 to TRBJ2-3; 9 bases align to TRBD1. CDR3 length equals 15 residues. V dropped 1 base and J dropped 5; count of bases not matched to a gene: 7. Germline values: CDR1 GTSNPN, CDR2 SVGIG (reference sequence). The CDR3 spells CAWSGNRGQEDTQYF. The CDR3 nucleotides are TGTGCCTGGAGTGGGAACAGGGGGCAAGAAGATACGCAGTATTTT.

This chain connects TRBV28 to TRBJ2-3, with 8 positions matching TRBD2. CDR1 is MDHEN and CDR2 is SYDVKM in the germline V gene. The CDR3 consists of 17 residues. Trimming removed 5 bases from V and 1 base from J; junction bases left unmatched: 11. The CDR3 here is CASSQLLAADRTDTQYF. The CDR3 DNA follows: TGTGCCAGCAGTCAGCTACTAGCGGCGGACCGCACAGATACGCAGTATTTT.

The chain has TRBV3-1 (or the pseudogene TRBV3-2) and TRBJ2-1; D gene unclear. V was cut by 8 bases and J by 0 bases, with 14 bases left in between. The CDR3 spans 15 residues. Germline lookup yields CDR1 LGHDT and CDR2 YNNKEL (reference sequence). CDR3 amino acids: CASGPRVGSYNEQFF. The CDR3 DNA reads TGTGCCAGCGGCCCAAGAGTCGGCTCCTACAATGAGCAGTTCTTC.

V and J are TRBV5-4 and TRBJ2-7; 7 nucleotides agree with TRBD1. This CDR3 has 14 amino acids. The germline CDR1 and CDR2 sequences are SGHNT and YYREEE (reference sequence). V lost 3 bases, J lost 2 bases, and 5 bases stayed unmatched. The DNA for the CDR3 is TGTGCCAGCAGCTCGGACAGGCAGACCTACGAGCAGTACTTC. It is translated as CASSSDRQTYEQYF.

J is TRBJ1-6 and V is TRBV19, with 10 bases identical to TRBD1. V gave up 2 bases and J gave up 8 bases; unmatched junction bases: 12. The CDR3 loop spans 18 amino acids. Germline V gene lookup returns CDR1 LNHDA and CDR2 SQIVND (reference sequence). The chain's CDR3 is CASSINLSGTGVDSPLHF. Here the CDR3 DNA reads TGTGCCAGTAGTATAAATTTATCTGGGACAGGGGTCGATTCACCCCTCCACTTT.

V gene TRBV5-5 combines with J gene TRBJ2-5, with 7 bases fitting TRBD1. This CDR3 is built from 14 residues. Germline CDR1 reads SGHKS; CDR2 reads YYEKEE (reference sequence). With V trimmed by 4 bases and J by 5 bases, 8 bases remained unmatched. CDR3 loop: CASSKAQGEETQYF. CDR3 in DNA: TGTGCCAGCAGCAAGGCCCAGGGGGAGGAGACCCAGTACTTC.

This rearrangement joins TRBV5-6 to TRBJ1-1; TRBD1 aligns across 10 bases. The ends lost 4 bases at V and 5 bases at J; junction bases unmatched: 5. This CDR3 spans 14 amino acids. Looked up from germline, CDR1 is SGHDT and CDR2 is YYEEEE. In nucleotides, the CDR3 is TGTGCCAGCAGCGGGACAGGGGAAGGGACTGAAGCTTTCTTT. It specifies CASSGTGEGTEAFF.

Only one count was recorded for this clone. V gene TRBV10-3 combines with J gene TRBJ2-1, with 10 bases identical to TRBD2. Losses at the gene ends were 6 bases for V and 7 bases for J; bases not matched to a gene: 3. The CDR3 is 13 amino acids. Germline V lookup: CDR1 ENHRY, CDR2 SYGVKD. The DNA for the CDR3 is TGTGCCATCAGGGGGACTAGCGAGAATGAGCAGTTCTTC. Protein product: CAIRGTSENEQFF.

This chain connects TRBV27 to TRBJ1-6, with 7 bases aligning to TRBD1. The length of the CDR3 is 14 residues. CDR1 MNHEY and CDR2 SMNVEV come from the germline V gene (reference sequence). After removal of 5 bases from V and 7 bases from J, the junction contained 5 bases not matched to a gene. The CDR3 DNA reads as TGTGCCAGCAGTGACAGGGTTTGGAATTCACCCCTCCACTTT. It translates to CASSDRVWNSPLHF.